Listed here are 13 T cell receptor beta chains from one sample, sequenced in a study of blood T cell repertoires in COVID-19. This table comes from immunoSEQ multiplex PCR, and its TCRdb copy is limited to in-frame clones, with some not included. In the table there are fewer than 400,000 clones, around 82% of which are singletons. Sequencing was done on a sample of peripheral blood. The receptors stem from a man aged 25 to 40 with active or convalescent COVID-19.

This clone was seen a few times. The chain is built from TRBV9 and TRBJ2-2; 9 nucleotides match TRBD2. V shed 3 bases and J 1 base; nucleotides not matched to a gene: 1. This CDR3 spans 15 amino acids. Per the germline V gene, CDR1 is SGDLS and CDR2 is YYNGEE. The CDR3 sequence is CASSDSGGNTGELFF. The DNA of the CDR3 is TGTGCCAGCAGCGATAGCGGGGGGAACACCGGGGAGCTGTTTTTT. Based on the CDR3 plus reference TRBV9 and TRBJ2-2, the full variable domain is DSGVTQTPKHLITATGQRVTLRCSPRSGDLSVYWYQQSLDQGLQFLIQYYNGEERAKGNILERFSAQQFPDLHSELNLSSLELGDSALYFCASSDSGGNTGELFFGEGSRLTVL.

Here the CDR3 DNA reads TGTGCCAGCAGCCAACTAGCGGGAGGTCGCGAGCAGTACTTC. It yields the protein CASSQLAGGREQYF. The chain has TRBV5-4 and TRBJ2-7, with TRBD2 matching 12 bases. CDR3 size: 14 residues. Trimming cost V 4 bases and J 6 bases; bases outside gene matches: 5. Germline V CDR1 and CDR2: SGHNT, YYREEE (reference sequence).

The genes are TRBV7-9 and TRBJ2-7; D unclear. Trimming removed 7 bases from V and 6 bases from J, with 10 bases in between. The CDR3 sequence is 11 residues long. The V gene's germline CDR1 is SEHNR and CDR2 FQNEAQ (reference sequence). CDR3 sequence: CASTPSGEQYF. For the CDR3, the DNA is TGTGCCAGCACCCCTTCGGGCGAGCAGTACTTC.

The chain links TRBV29-1 to TRBJ1-1, with 8 bases identical to TRBD1. CDR3 length equals 17 residues. Trimming at V came to 1 base and at J to 4 bases, leaving 14 bases not matched to a gene. CDR1 is SQVTM, CDR2 ANQGSEA, per germline. CDR3 DNA: TGCAGCGTTGAAGGGGTGGCCAGGGGGCCCCTCGGCACTGAAGCTTTCTTT. Translation: CSVEGVARGPLGTEAFF.

This clone was counted ten times or more. The chain recombines TRBV5-1 with TRBJ2-7; 10 nucleotides agree with TRBD1. CDR3 length: 14 amino acids. The V gene's germline CDR1 is SGHRS and CDR2 YFSETQ. The trim removed 0 bases at V and 4 bases at J, leaving 1 base unmatched. As DNA, the CDR3 is TGCGCCAGCAGCTTGGAGGACAGGGGGTACGAGCAGTACTTC. Encoded protein: CASSLEDRGYEQYF. Complete variable domain (other parts from reference TRBV5-1 and TRBJ2-7): KAGVTQTPRYLIKTRGQQVTLSCSPISGHRSVSWYQQTPGQGLQFLFEYFSETQRNKGNFPGRFSGRQFSNSRSEMNVSTLELGDSALYLCASSLEDRGYEQYFGPGTRLTVT.

The gene calls are TRBV6-5 and TRBJ2-7, with 7 bases identical to TRBD1. The germline gives CDR1 MNHEY, CDR2 SVGAGI. This CDR3 contains 14 residues. The trim removed 2 bases at V and 4 bases at J, leaving 5 bases unmatched. The CDR3 DNA is TGTGCCAGCAGTTACCGGGACAGTAAATACGAGCAGTACTTC. This gives the protein CASSYRDSKYEQYF.

The CDR3 region is CASSKDRGDQPQHF. CDR3 sequence (DNA): TGTGCCAGCAGCAAAGACAGGGGGGATCAGCCCCAGCATTTT. J is TRBJ1-5 and V is TRBV7-2; 9 bases match TRBD1. Unmatched junction bases numbered 4, after V lost 5 bases and J lost 5 bases. CDR3 length: 14 amino acids. Germline loops: CDR1 SGHTA, CDR2 FQGNSA.

The chain combines TRBV6-4 with TRBJ2-2; TRBD1 is a possible D gene (5 bases). CDR1 is MRHNA and CDR2 is SNTAGT in the germline V gene. Trimming left V 7 bases short and J 0 bases short, with 12 bases between. The length of the CDR3 is 15 residues. The CDR3 nucleotides read TGTGCCAGCACCATGACAGATACGAACACCGGGGAGCTGTTTTTT. Translated: CASTMTDTNTGELFF.

The genes are TRBV13 and TRBJ2-1; maybe TRBD2 (5 bases). V shed 8 bases and J shed 7 bases, with 15 bases lying between them. Germline V gene data show CDR1 as PRHDT and CDR2 as FYEKMQ (reference sequence). This CDR3 has 13 residues. The CDR3 loop reads CASLAPETNEQFF. CDR3 DNA: TGTGCCAGCCTAGCCCCGGAGACGAATGAGCAGTTCTTC. Full variable domain (remainder filled in from reference TRBV13 and TRBJ2-1): AAGVIQSPRHLIKEKRETATLKCYPIPRHDTVYWYQQGPGQDPQFLISFYEKMQSDKGSIPDRFSAQQFSDYHSELNMSSLELGDSALYFCASLAPETNEQFFGPGTRLTVL.

The genes are TRBV19 and TRBJ2-6; D might be TRBD2 (5 bases). Germline lookup yields CDR1 LNHDA and CDR2 SQIVND (reference sequence). This CDR3 has 17 amino acids. The V gene lost 3 bases and the J gene lost 4 bases, with 16 bases spanning the gap. The CDR3 protein is CASSMTGIFTGANVLTF. For the CDR3, the DNA is TGTGCCAGTAGTATGACGGGGATCTTTACCGGGGCCAACGTCCTGACTTTC.

V gene TRBV27 combines with J gene TRBJ2-7; 7 nucleotides line up with TRBD2. This CDR3 comprises 14 residues. Germline values: CDR1 MNHEY, CDR2 SMNVEV (reference sequence). With V trimmed by 11 bases and J by 7 bases, 17 bases remained unmatched. CDR3 sequence (DNA): TGTGCCGCGGGAACGCCGGGGGGAGGAAAAGAGCAGTACTTC. Protein: CAAGTPGGGKEQYF.

The chain employs TRBV27 and TRBJ1-1; D is undetermined. This CDR3 comprises 14 residues. The V end was cut by 2 bases, the J end by 11 bases, with 18 bases between. Germline CDR1 and CDR2: MNHEY and SMNVEV (reference sequence). DNA for the CDR3: TGTGCCAGCAGTTTAAGAGGAAAGGCCCCTGGCGCTTTCTTT. Its translation: CASSLRGKAPGAFF.

Points on this clone: This CDR3 is also generated by other DNA sequences in the sample. The CDR3 is CASSLVQGTGNTIYF. CDR3 DNA sequence: TGTGCCAGCAGTTTAGTCCAGGGGACTGGAAACACCATATATTTT. The chain carries TRBV28 and TRBJ1-3; maybe TRBD1 (6 bases). Germline V gene lookup returns CDR1 MDHEN and CDR2 SYDVKM. This CDR3 has 15 amino acids. V lost 2 bases, J lost 2 bases, and 10 bases lay in between.